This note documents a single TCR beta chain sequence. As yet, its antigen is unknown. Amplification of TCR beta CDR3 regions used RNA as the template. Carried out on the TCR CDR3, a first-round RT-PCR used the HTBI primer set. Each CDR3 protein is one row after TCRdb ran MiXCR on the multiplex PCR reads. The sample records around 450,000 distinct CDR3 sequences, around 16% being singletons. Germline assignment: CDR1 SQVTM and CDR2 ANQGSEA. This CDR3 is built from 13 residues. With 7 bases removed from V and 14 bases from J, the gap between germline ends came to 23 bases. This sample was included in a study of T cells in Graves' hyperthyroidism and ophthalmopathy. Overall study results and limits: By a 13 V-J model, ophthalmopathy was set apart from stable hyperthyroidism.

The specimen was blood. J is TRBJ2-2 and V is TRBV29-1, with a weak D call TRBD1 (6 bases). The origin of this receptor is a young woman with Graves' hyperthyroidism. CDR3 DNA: TGCAGCGCCCAACAGGGTGTGGGAACGGGACTGTTTTTT. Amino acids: CSAQQGVGTGLFF.